The count of the clone carrying this TCR beta chain is one. Its antigen is as yet unknown. This record comes from a study of shared clonotypes between healthy human individuals. Study conclusions and caveats: Around 4.9% of naive CD4 clonotypes were shared across a few donors.

The germline gives CDR1 MNHEY, CDR2 SMNVEV (reference sequence). V was clipped by 4 bases and J by 1 base, with 11 bases between them. The CDR3 has 14 residues. TCRdb's copy holds only in-frame clones and misses some; the assay was immunoSEQ multiplex PCR. The sample holds 800,000 to 1,200,000 clones, around 78% seen once. Material: memory CD4+ T cells from PBMCs. The subset denotes: CD45RA-negative fraction. The receptor comes from a man aged 18 to 35 in good health. Some clones in this sample may be carry-over from other donors' samples. The chain uses TRBV27 and TRBJ2-7; D is perhaps TRBD1 (6 bases). The CDR3 protein is CASSSQGLSYEQYF. The CDR3 DNA follows: TGTGCCAGCAGTTCTCAGGGGTTATCCTACGAGCAGTACTTC.